What follows is one T cell receptor beta chain and its context. With 3 bases removed from V and 7 bases from J, the gap between germline ends came to 9 bases. Germline lookup yields CDR1 SGHTA and CDR2 FQGNSA. The length of the CDR3 is 12 residues. The data originate from a study of blood T cell repertoires in COVID-19. Background on the study: COVID-19 samples, acute and convalescent, were from the United States, Italy and Spain. Sample material is recorded as cDNA or gDNA derived from T cells, B-cell-depleted T cells, or PBMCs.

Methods used by the authors: Estimates of nucleated cell counts were drawn from the amplification of reference gene primers. Clones were sequenced by immunoSEQ multiplex PCR, and TCRdb holds only the in-frame ones, with some missing. The V and J calls and clone size come from that table; D and trimming were worked out from the DNA. The table has roughly 12,000 clones, 73% seen once. The source is a human donor in a cohort sampled during active COVID-19. The sample consisted of peripheral blood. The chain employs TRBV7-2 and TRBJ1-1; maybe TRBD1 (5 bases). The CDR3: CASSFSGFEAFF. CDR3 DNA sequence: TGTGCCAGCAGCTTTTCAGGGTTTGAAGCTTTCTTT. Combining the CDR3 with reference TRBV7-2 and TRBJ1-1 gives the whole variable domain GAGVSQSPSNKVTEKGKDVELRCDPISGHTALYWYRQSLGQGLEFLIYFQGNSAPDKSGLPSDRFSAERTGGSVSTLTIQRTQQEDSAVYLCASSFSGFEAFFGQGTRLTVV.